One sample yielded the 29 T cell receptor beta chains listed below, sequenced in a study of shared clonotypes between healthy human individuals. Naivety among CD8 cells was defined by CD45RO negativity and positive CCR7 selection, thereby excluding terminally differentiated effector memory CD45RA+ cells. Clones were read by immunoSEQ multiplex PCR, and TCRdb kept only the in-frame ones, dropping some. The top ten clones hold less than 0.25% of a sample with fewer than 850,000 clones, 90% to 98% of them seen once. Sequenced input: naive CD8+ T cells sorted from blood. These receptors came from a man aged 25 to 40 in good health.

V and J are TRBV6-1 and TRBJ1-1; tentative D call: TRBD1 (5 bases). CDR3 length: 14 amino acids. The germline V and J ends were trimmed by 5 bases and 3 bases, with 13 bases remaining between them. CDR1 is MNHNS and CDR2 is SASEGT in the germline V gene. The CDR3 here is CASSRSGGDTEAFF. CDR3 DNA sequence: TGTGCCAGCAGTCGCTCCGGAGGGGACACTGAAGCTTTCTTT.

This chain links TRBV29-1 with TRBJ2-5; 9 bases fit TRBD1. The length of the CDR3 is 15 residues. Germline V gene sequence: CDR1 SQVTM, CDR2 ANQGSEA. V lost 6 bases to trimming and J lost 0 bases; unmatched junction nucleotides: 8. Written as DNA, the CDR3 is TGCAGCGTATGGCGGGACAGGGAGTACCAAGAGACCCAGTACTTC. Protein: CSVWRDREYQETQYF.

V is TRBV4-3 and J is TRBJ2-1; D is perhaps TRBD1 (8 bases). The CDR3 is 16 residues long. Trimming left V 0 bases short and J 8 bases short, with 17 bases between. CDR1 and CDR2 (germline): LGHNA, YSLEER. The CDR3 region is CASSQDFTGGVDEQFF. CDR3 coding DNA: TGCGCCAGCAGCCAAGATTTCACAGGGGGGGTCGATGAGCAGTTCTTC.

The rearrangement joins TRBV25-1 to TRBJ2-6; D remains unclear. The CDR3 has 13 amino acids. With 5 bases removed from V and 4 bases from J, the gap between germline ends came to 6 bases. The germline gives CDR1 MGHDK, CDR2 SYGVNS. In DNA form, the CDR3 reads TGTGCCAGCAGTCTGGCGGGGGCCAACGTCCTGACTTTC. Residues: CASSLAGANVLTF.

The CDR3 DNA follows: TGTGCCAGCAGCCCCCTAATGGGGACACTTAATGAAAAACTGTTTTTT. Residues: CASSPLMGTLNEKLFF. This chain links TRBV7-9 with TRBJ1-4; TRBD1 is a possible D gene (6 bases). The germline V gene encodes CDR1 SEHNR and CDR2 FQNEAQ (reference sequence). V was cut by 5 bases and J by 4 bases, with 17 bases left in between. This CDR3 comprises 16 residues.

J is TRBJ2-2 and V is TRBV12-5; D call uncertain. Trimming took 6 bases from V and 3 from J, leaving 8 bases between them. CDR1 is LGHNT and CDR2 is FRNRAP in the germline V gene. CDR3 length: 13 amino acids. Written as DNA, the CDR3 is TGTGCTAGTGGACTCGGTGACACCGGGGAGCTGTTTTTT. Residues: CASGLGDTGELFF. The variable domain in full, completed from reference TRBV12-5 and TRBJ2-2, reads DARVTQTPRHKVTEMGQEVTMRCQPILGHNTVFWYRQTMMQGLELLAYFRNRAPLDDSGMPKDRFSAEMPDATLATLKIQPSEPRDSAVYFCASGLGDTGELFFGEGSRLTVL.

V usage is TRBV7-9 and J usage is TRBJ1-4; D remains unclear. CDR1 and CDR2 from the germline V gene are SEHNR and FQNEAQ (reference sequence). The CDR3 is 16 residues long. V lost 5 bases to trimming and J lost 2 bases, with 15 bases between them. The CDR3 bases are TGTGCCAGCAGCGCCCGTTGGACGGAGACTAATGAAAAACTGTTTTTT. It codes for CASSARWTETNEKLFF.

This chain connects TRBV7-9 to TRBJ2-1; 12 nucleotides line up with TRBD2. The length of the CDR3 is 15 residues. The trim removed 5 bases at V and 7 bases at J, leaving 6 bases unmatched. Germline assignment: CDR1 SEHNR and CDR2 FQNEAQ (reference sequence). This CDR3 reads CASSPTSGSVNEQFF. CDR3 DNA sequence: TGTGCCAGCAGCCCGACTAGCGGGAGCGTGAATGAGCAGTTCTTC.

The DNA of the CDR3 is TGTGCCAGCAGCCAAGTTGGCGGGACCGGGGAGCTGTTTTTT. This sequence encodes CASSQVGGTGELFF. The rearrangement uses TRBV14 and TRBJ2-2; possible D gene TRBD2, 5 bases. This CDR3 spans 14 amino acids. Germline V gene lookup returns CDR1 SGHDN and CDR2 FVKESK. V gave up 1 base and J gave up 5 bases, with 8 bases separating them.

This clone appeared once. The chain links TRBV7-2 to TRBJ2-7, with D possibly TRBD1 on 5 matching bases. Trimming shortened V by 3 bases and J by 3 bases, and 9 bases separated the two germline ends. CDR1 SGHTA and CDR2 FQGNSA come from the germline V gene. CDR3 length: 13 residues. The DNA of the CDR3 is TGTGCCAGCAGCTTGCTAGGGGACTACGAGCAGTACTTC. Translation: CASSLLGDYEQYF.

V is TRBV30 and J is TRBJ2-1, with D possibly being TRBD2 (5 bases). The CDR3 spans 15 residues. V was cut by 0 bases and J by 8 bases, with 17 bases left in between. Germline-derived CDR1 and CDR2 are GTSNPN and SVGIG (reference sequence). CDR3 DNA: TGTGCCTGGAGTGTAACGGGGAGTCCCGGCGATGAGCAGTTCTTC. As protein: CAWSVTGSPGDEQFF. The whole variable domain, remainder taken from reference TRBV30 and TRBJ2-1, is SQTIHQWPATLVQPVGSPLSLECTVEGTSNPNLYWYRQAAGRGLQLLFYSVGIGQISSEVPQNLSASRPQDRQFILSSKKLLLSDSGFYLCAWSVTGSPGDEQFFGPGTRLTVL.

The CDR3 spells CASTVDASGYNEQFF. The CDR3 DNA follows: TGTGCCAGTACGGTCGATGCTAGCGGATACAATGAGCAGTTCTTC. This chain uses TRBV19 with TRBJ2-1; 7 bases are a match to TRBD2. V gave up 7 bases and J gave up 4 bases; unmatched junction bases: 10. The CDR3 spans 15 residues. Germline CDR1 LNHDA, CDR2 SQIVND (reference sequence).

This sequence joins TRBV10-2 and TRBJ2-7; tentative D call: TRBD2 (6 bases). This CDR3 contains 12 residues. Deletions cut 8 bases from V and 2 bases from J, with 10 bases between. Per the germline V gene, CDR1 is WSHSY and CDR2 is SAAADI. DNA of the CDR3: TGCGCCAGCGGGGACTTCGCCTACGAGCAGTACTTC. It encodes CASGDFAYEQYF.

The genes are TRBV27 and TRBJ2-7; 8 nucleotides line up with TRBD2. Trimming at V came to 5 bases and at J to 1 base, leaving 4 bases not matched to a gene. CDR1 MNHEY and CDR2 SMNVEV come from the germline V gene (reference sequence). CDR3 size: 14 residues. In DNA form, the CDR3 reads TGTGCCAGCAGTCCTAGCGGGCCTTCCTACGAGCAGTACTTC. Protein: CASSPSGPSYEQYF.

This clone was observed a single time. The genes are TRBV6-5 and TRBJ1-1; a possible D gene is TRBD1 (5 bases). V was cut by 4 bases and J by 1 base, with 7 bases left in between. Germline loops: CDR1 MNHEY, CDR2 SVGAGI. CDR3 length equals 13 residues. CDR3 residues: CASSWDANTEAFF. CDR3 sequence (DNA): TGTGCCAGCAGTTGGGACGCGAACACTGAAGCTTTCTTT.

The CDR3 nucleotides read TGTGCCAGCAGTGAGGCGGGGCCCTACGAGCAGTACTTC. Translating it yields CASSEAGPYEQYF. The V call is TRBV6-1, the J call TRBJ2-7; D might be TRBD2 (6 bases). V lost 3 bases and J lost 2, with 8 bases in between. Germline CDR1 MNHNS, CDR2 SASEGT. This CDR3 is 13 amino acids long.

The chain links TRBV10-2 to TRBJ2-7; D perhaps matches TRBD1 (6 bases). The CDR3 totals 10 residues. CDR1 and CDR2 from the germline V gene are WSHSY and SAAADI. V lost 9 bases, J lost 5 bases, and 8 bases lay in between. CDR3 DNA: TGCGCCAGTGAGGGGGACGAGCAGTACTTC. This gives the protein CASEGDEQYF.

The V call is TRBV27, the J call TRBJ2-7; TRBD1 might be the D (5 bases). The CDR3 sequence is 15 residues long. V was shortened by 4 bases and J by 2 bases, with 15 bases between the two germline ends. The germline CDR1 and CDR2 sequences are MNHEY and SMNVEV (reference sequence). This chain's CDR3 is CASSWGASLAYEQYF. CDR3 in DNA: TGTGCCAGCAGTTGGGGCGCTTCTTTGGCCTACGAGCAGTACTTC.

The chain links TRBV4-1 to TRBJ2-3; unclear D gene. V was trimmed by 3 bases and J by 0 bases, leaving 13 bases between them. This CDR3 contains 16 residues. CDR1 is MGHRA, CDR2 YSYEKL, per germline. Here the CDR3 DNA reads TGCGCCAGCAGCCACAAACCCCCTGAGAGCACAGATACGCAGTATTTT. Its translation is CASSHKPPESTDTQYF.

The rearrangement links TRBV30 to TRBJ2-7; 15 bases agree with TRBD2. The trim removed 1 base at V and 4 bases at J, leaving 11 bases unmatched. The germline V gene has CDR1 GTSNPN and CDR2 SVGIG (reference sequence). This CDR3 spans 18 amino acids. CDR3 sequence reads: CAWSDPTGTSGRYYEQYF. CDR3 DNA: TGTGCCTGGAGTGACCCGACAGGGACTAGCGGGAGGTATTACGAGCAGTACTTC.

V usage is TRBV7-9 and J usage is TRBJ1-3; no definite D call. V was shortened by 3 bases and J by 0 bases, with 6 bases between the two germline ends. CDR1 SEHNR and CDR2 FQNEAQ come from the germline V gene (reference sequence). This CDR3 is built from 14 residues. The CDR3 coding sequence is TGTGCCAGCAGCTTGAGGGACTCTGGAAACACCATATATTTT. This codes for CASSLRDSGNTIYF.

The chain recombines TRBV29-1 with TRBJ2-1; 7 nucleotides match TRBD1. V lost 6 bases and J lost 0; bases outside the gene matches: 8. The CDR3 loop spans 15 amino acids. Germline V gene sequence: CDR1 SQVTM, CDR2 ANQGSEA. CDR3 in DNA: TGCAGCGTGGATGGACAGGACAGCTCCTACAATGAGCAGTTCTTC. Encoded protein: CSVDGQDSSYNEQFF.

The rearrangement joins TRBV11-3 to TRBJ2-7; D is perhaps TRBD1 (6 bases). Germline V CDR1 and CDR2: SGHNT, YENEEA. Trimming left V 2 bases short and J 5 bases short, with 10 bases between. There are 13 residues in the CDR3. CDR3 sequence (DNA): TGTGCCAGCAGCTTAACAGGGTCCCACGAGCAGTACTTC. Translation: CASSLTGSHEQYF.

This chain connects TRBV4-3 to TRBJ2-1, with D possibly being TRBD1 (6 bases). The germline V and J ends were trimmed by 1 base and 4 bases, with 14 bases remaining between them. This CDR3 contains 16 residues. Germline V gene lookup returns CDR1 LGHNA and CDR2 YSLEER. This CDR3 is CASSQGVGGIYNEQFF. Written as DNA, the CDR3 is TGCGCCAGCAGCCAAGGGGTTGGGGGCATTTACAATGAGCAGTTCTTC.

CDR3 bases: TGTGCCAGCTCCCCTACATCGGGGGGCAACACTGAAGCTTTCTTT. This gives the protein CASSPTSGGNTEAFF. V and J are TRBV18 and TRBJ1-1, with a possible D match to TRBD1 (6 bases). Trimming shortened V by 6 bases and J by 2 bases, and 16 bases separated the two germline ends. The CDR3 covers 15 residues. Germline V gives CDR1 KGHSH, CDR2 LQKENI.

Regarding this clone: One end of the junction varies from germline; a read error may be responsible. The V call is TRBV5-1, the J call TRBJ2-4; the D is unclear. This CDR3 region has 13 residues. Germline loops: CDR1 SGHRS, CDR2 YFSETQ. Here the CDR3 reads CASSLSGGWASSF. The CDR3, as DNA: TGCGCCAGCAGCTTGTCAGGCGGATGGGCGTCTAGCTTC.

This chain joins TRBV9 and TRBJ2-7; 11 nucleotides agree with TRBD2. The CDR3 is made up of 15 amino acids. With V trimmed by 4 bases and J by 6 bases, 9 bases remained unmatched. The V gene's germline CDR1 is SGDLS and CDR2 YYNGEE. For the CDR3, the DNA is TGTGCCAGCAGCTTAGCGGGAGGGCCCACCCGCGAGCAGTACTTC. It translates to CASSLAGGPTREQYF. Using reference TRBV9 and TRBJ2-7 for the parts outside the CDR3, the full variable domain is DSGVTQTPKHLITATGQRVTLRCSPRSGDLSVYWYQQSLDQGLQFLIQYYNGEERAKGNILERFSAQQFPDLHSELNLSSLELGDSALYFCASSLAGGPTREQYFGPGTRLTVT.

The chain links TRBV7-9 to TRBJ2-7, with a tentative D call TRBD1 (6 bases). Trimming removed 1 base from V and 4 bases from J, with 17 bases in between. Germline values: CDR1 SEHNR, CDR2 FQNEAQ (reference sequence). This CDR3 contains 16 residues. The CDR3 sequence is CASSLEAGRGSYEQYF. The CDR3, as DNA: TGTGCCAGCAGCTTAGAGGCCGGCAGGGGCTCATACGAGCAGTACTTC.

The chain combines TRBV7-9 with TRBJ2-1; 8 bases match TRBD2. Losses at the gene ends were 6 bases for V and 8 bases for J; bases not matched to a gene: 6. The CDR3 is 13 amino acids. CDR1 SEHNR and CDR2 FQNEAQ come from the germline V gene (reference sequence). CDR3 nucleotide sequence: TGTGCCAGCAGGGGAGCGGGAGTTGATGAGCAGTTCTTC. This codes for CASRGAGVDEQFF.